These T cell receptor beta chains were read from a single sample in a study of Graves' ophthalmopathy and Graves' hyperthyroidism. A single record per CDR3 protein comes from TCRdb applying MiXCR to the multiplex PCR reads. The sample carries 450,000 to 600,000 distinct CDR3 sequences, about 40% recorded once. Sequenced: peripheral blood or thyroid tissue (not recorded which). These receptor sequences come from an adult man with Graves' hyperthyroidism. Both conserved end residues are part of each CDR3. Fields, in order: D gene, V gene, J gene, clone size, CDR3 DNA, CDR3 protein. A D gene is named only where the DNA matches it firmly. Clone size is shown for a subset of rows, as once, few, many or a class of expanded clone.

.	TRBV9	TRBJ1-1	.	TGTGCCAGCAGCGTAGTCCGCCAGGCCACTGAAGCTTTCTTT	CASSVVRQATEAFF
.	TRBV7-9	TRBJ1-2	few	TGTGCCAGCAGCCCCGATTTCTATGGCTACACCTTC	CASSPDFYGYTF
.	TRBV5-1	TRBJ2-5	many	TGCGCCAGCAGCTTGGAGATTGTAGGGTCAGAGACCCAGTACTTC	CASSLEIVGSETQYF
.	TRBV10-1	TRBJ2-3	few	TGCGCCAGCAGTGAGTCGGAATCTAGCACAGATACGCAGTATTTT	CASSESESSTDTQYF
.	TRBV29-1	TRBJ1-2	.	TGCAGCAGTTACGACATGAATGGCTACACCTTC	CSSYDMNGYTF
.	TRBV10-3	TRBJ2-7	many	TGTGCCATCAGCCCCGGGACTGGATCCTACGAGCAGTACTTC	CAISPGTGSYEQYF
.	TRBV12-3/TRBV12-4	TRBJ1-1	many	TGTGCCAGCAGTTTAGCAGGGAGTCCTTTCTTT	CASSLAGSPFF
.	TRBV19	TRBJ1-4	.	TGTGCCAGTAGTAGCCGCCCAGCGAACACTGAAAAACTGTTTTTT	CASSSRPANTEKLFF
.	TRBV5-6	TRBJ1-2	many	TGTGCCAGCAGCTTGGTTGCGGGCGCCTATGGCTACACCTTC	CASSLVAGAYGYTF
TRBD2	TRBV7-6	TRBJ2-5	once	TGTGCCAGCAGCTTATCGTCAGTCCAAGATAGGGCTAGCGGTGGGACCCAGTACTTC	CASSLSSVQDRASGGTQYF
.	TRBV5-1	TRBJ2-5	once	TGCGCCAGCAGCGCAACGGGACTTTACTCGGAGGCCCAGTACTTC	CASSATGLYSEAQYF
.	TRBV7-2	TRBJ2-7	.	TGTGCCAGCAGCTTAGCGCTGTGGGGCCGAAGCTCCTACGAGCAGTACTTC	CASSLALWGRSSYEQYF
.	TRBV9	TRBJ1-3	few	TGTGCCAGCAGCGTATCGAGGGTAGGAAACACCATATATTTT	CASSVSRVGNTIYF
TRBD1	TRBV13	TRBJ1-1	many	TGTGCCAGCAGCTTAGCCCGGACAGGGACGAACACTGAAGCTTTCTTT	CASSLARTGTNTEAFF
.	TRBV7-2	TRBJ2-6	many	TGTGCCAGCAGCCGCACTGCAGGGGGGAGCTCTGGGGCCAACGTCCTGACTTTC	CASSRTAGGSSGANVLTF
.	TRBV12-3/TRBV12-4	TRBJ1-3	many	TGTGCCAGCAGCCTTTTCCAGAGCCTTACTGGAAACACCATATATTTT	CASSLFQSLTGNTIYF
TRBD1	TRBV7-8	TRBJ2-3	.	TGTGCCAGCAGCTTAAGAATGTCTCGACCGGGACAGGGTATTCCGAGCACAGATACGCAGTATTTT	CASSLRMSRPGQGIPSTDTQYF
TRBD2	TRBV6-5	TRBJ2-2	.	TGTGCCAGCAGTTACACCTCACAAGGCAGGGAAAGGACTAGCGGCCATCGGGGGGAGCTGTTTTTT	CASSYTSQGRERTSGHRGELFF
.	TRBV7-8	TRBJ1-2	many	TGTGCCAGCAGCCCCAGGACGTCCGGCTACACCTTC	CASSPRTSGYTF
TRBD1	TRBV25-1	TRBJ1-1	many	TGTGCCAGCAGGCCGGGACAGGGTCATTTTAACACTGAAGCTTTCTTT	CASRPGQGHFNTEAFF
.	TRBV19	TRBJ2-3	few	TGTGCCAGTAGTGGGACGGTTGTAGATACGCAGTATTTT	CASSGTVVDTQYF
TRBD1	TRBV7-9	TRBJ2-2	.	TGTGCCAGCAGTTTATCCCGGGACAGGGCTGTCACCGGGGAGCTGTTTTTT	CASSLSRDRAVTGELFF
.	TRBV12-5	TRBJ1-6	.	TGTGCTAGTGGTTCAGGGGCTTCACCCCTCCACTTT	CASGSGASPLHF
.	TRBV29-1	TRBJ1-1	.	TGCAGCGTTGTTGCACGTAACAATGAGCAGTTCTTT	CSVVARNNEQFF
.	TRBV7-9	TRBJ1-4	.	TGCGCCAGCAGCTTGGGATCCTCCGTTAATGAAAAACTGTTTTTT	CASSLGSSVNEKLFF
.	TRBV6-5	TRBJ2-3	.	TGTGCCAGCAGCCGCATTGGCGATACGCAGTATTTT	CASSRIGDTQYF
.	TRBV19	TRBJ1-4	.	TGTGCCACCGCTAACGGAGCAACTAATGAAAAACTGTTTTTT	CATANGATNEKLFF
.	TRBV2	TRBJ2-3	many	TGTGCCAGCAGTGCCAGGGTTACAGATACGCAGTATTTT	CASSARVTDTQYF
.	TRBV7-9	TRBJ1-1	many	TGTGCCAGCAACAGACAGGTGATGAACACTGAAGCTTTCTTT	CASNRQVMNTEAFF
.	TRBV29-1	TRBJ2-7	few	TGCAGCGTTGGAGGGGGTTATGGGGTCGAGCAGTACTTC	CSVGGGYGVEQYF
TRBD1	TRBV2	TRBJ2-1	.	TGTGCCAGCAGTGTAGGACAGGGCCTCAATGAGCAGTTCTTC	CASSVGQGLNEQFF
TRBD1	TRBV19	TRBJ1-1	many	TGTGCCAGTAGCGAGGGGGCTTTCGACACTGAAGCTTTCTTT	CASSEGAFDTEAFF
TRBD1	TRBV20-1	TRBJ1-6	.	TGCAGTGCTGAAACGACAGGGGCAAGTTCACCCCTCCACTTT	CSAETTGASSPLHF
.	TRBV12-3/TRBV12-4	TRBJ1-2	.	TGTGCCAGCAGTTTATCGCCCCTCGTTCGTAAGGGGCGAAGCTATGGCTACACCTTC	CASSLSPLVRKGRSYGYTF
TRBD1	TRBV5-1	TRBJ1-1	many	TGCGCCAGCAGCTTGGCGGACAGGGAGAACACTGAAGCTTTCTTT	CASSLADRENTEAFF
.	TRBV19	TRBJ1-3	many	TGTGCCAGTAGTATGCTTGGAAACACCATATATTTT	CASSMLGNTIYF
TRBD1	TRBV19	TRBJ1-5	many	TGTGCCAGTAGTATATTCGGGACAGGGTTTCAGCCCCAGCATTTT	CASSIFGTGFQPQHF